This T cell receptor beta chain was observed in a study of blood T cell repertoires in COVID-19. Germline trimming cut 8 bases from V and 4 bases from J; bases unmatched to any gene: 7. Germline V lookup: CDR1 SQVTM, CDR2 ANQGSEA. This CDR3 is 13 amino acids long. Only in-frame clones appear in the TCRdb table, and some are missing; sequencing was by immunoSEQ multiplex PCR. The sample shows roughly 120,000 clones, approximately 87% of them seen only once. Sequenced input: peripheral blood. This chain uses TRBV29-1 with TRBJ2-3, with TRBD2 matching 9 bases. This receptor was taken from a woman aged 45 to 65 with acute or convalescent COVID-19. The CDR3 nucleotides read TGCAGCCTCAGCGGGGGGACGGCAGATACGCAGTATTTT. Protein: CSLSGGTADTQYF.